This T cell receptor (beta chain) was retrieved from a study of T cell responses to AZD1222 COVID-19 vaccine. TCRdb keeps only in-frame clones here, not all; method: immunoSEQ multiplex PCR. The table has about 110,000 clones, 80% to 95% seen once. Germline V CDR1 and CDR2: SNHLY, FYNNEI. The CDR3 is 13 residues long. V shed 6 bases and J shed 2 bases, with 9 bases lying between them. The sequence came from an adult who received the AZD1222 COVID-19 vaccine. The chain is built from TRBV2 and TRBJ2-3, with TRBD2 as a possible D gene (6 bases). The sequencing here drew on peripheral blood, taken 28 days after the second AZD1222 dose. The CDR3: CASREGTTDTQYF. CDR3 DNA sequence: TGTGCCAGCAGGGAGGGGACCACAGATACGCAGTATTTT.